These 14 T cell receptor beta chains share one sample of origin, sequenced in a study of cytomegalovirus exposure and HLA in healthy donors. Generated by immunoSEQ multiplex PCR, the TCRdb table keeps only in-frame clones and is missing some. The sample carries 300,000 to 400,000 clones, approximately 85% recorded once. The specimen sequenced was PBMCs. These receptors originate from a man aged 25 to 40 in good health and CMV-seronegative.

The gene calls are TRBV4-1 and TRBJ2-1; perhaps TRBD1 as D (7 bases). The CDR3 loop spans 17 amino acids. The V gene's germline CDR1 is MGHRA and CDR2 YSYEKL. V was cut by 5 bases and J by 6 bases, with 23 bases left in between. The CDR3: CASSSSAGTAGGNEQFF. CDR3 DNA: TGCGCCAGCAGCTCAAGCGCCGGGACAGCGGGCGGCAATGAGCAGTTCTTC.

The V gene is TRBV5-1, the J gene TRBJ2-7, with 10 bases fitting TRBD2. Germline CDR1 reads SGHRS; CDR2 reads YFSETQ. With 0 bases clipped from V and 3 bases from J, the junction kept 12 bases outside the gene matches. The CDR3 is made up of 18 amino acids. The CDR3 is CASSLDRAGGQVFYEQYF. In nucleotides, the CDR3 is TGCGCCAGCAGCTTGGATCGAGCGGGGGGGCAGGTCTTCTACGAGCAGTACTTC.

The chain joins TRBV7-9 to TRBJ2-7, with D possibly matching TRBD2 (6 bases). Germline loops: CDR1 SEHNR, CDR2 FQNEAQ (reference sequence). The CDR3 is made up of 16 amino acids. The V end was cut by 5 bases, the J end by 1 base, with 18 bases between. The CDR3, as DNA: TGTGCCAGCAGCCCCCCTGGGGACTTGCCTTCCTACGAGCAGTACTTC. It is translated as CASSPPGDLPSYEQYF.

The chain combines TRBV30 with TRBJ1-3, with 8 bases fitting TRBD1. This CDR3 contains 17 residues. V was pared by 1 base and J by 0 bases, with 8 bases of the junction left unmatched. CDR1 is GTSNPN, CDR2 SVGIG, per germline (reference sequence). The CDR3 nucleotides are TGTGCCTGGAGTGCACTAGGGACAGGAGGCTCTGGAAACACCATATATTTT. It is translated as CAWSALGTGGSGNTIYF.

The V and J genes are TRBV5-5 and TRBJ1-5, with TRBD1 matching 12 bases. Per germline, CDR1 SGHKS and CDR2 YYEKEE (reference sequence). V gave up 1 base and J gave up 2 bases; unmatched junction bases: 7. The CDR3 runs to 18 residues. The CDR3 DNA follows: TGTGCCAGCAGCTTGATGGGGACAGGGGGCGTTGGCAATCAGCCCCAGCATTTT. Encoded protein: CASSLMGTGGVGNQPQHF. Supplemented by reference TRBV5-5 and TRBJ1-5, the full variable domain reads DAGVTQSPTHLIKTRGQQVTLRCSPISGHKSVSWYQQVLGQGPQFIFQYYEKEERGRGNFPDRFSARQFPNYSSELNVNALLLGDSALYLCASSLMGTGGVGNQPQHFGDGTRLSIL.

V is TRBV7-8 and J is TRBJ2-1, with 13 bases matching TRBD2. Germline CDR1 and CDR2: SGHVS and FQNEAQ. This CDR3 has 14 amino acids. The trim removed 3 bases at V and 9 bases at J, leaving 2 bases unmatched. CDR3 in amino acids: CASSLTSGGSEQFF. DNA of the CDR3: TGTGCCAGCAGCTTGACTAGCGGGGGGAGTGAGCAGTTCTTC.

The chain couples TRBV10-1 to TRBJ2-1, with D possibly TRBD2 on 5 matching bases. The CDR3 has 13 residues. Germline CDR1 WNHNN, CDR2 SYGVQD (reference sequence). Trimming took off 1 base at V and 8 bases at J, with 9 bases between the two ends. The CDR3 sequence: CASSEFARDEQFF. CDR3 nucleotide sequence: TGCGCCAGCAGTGAGTTCGCGCGGGATGAGCAGTTCTTC.

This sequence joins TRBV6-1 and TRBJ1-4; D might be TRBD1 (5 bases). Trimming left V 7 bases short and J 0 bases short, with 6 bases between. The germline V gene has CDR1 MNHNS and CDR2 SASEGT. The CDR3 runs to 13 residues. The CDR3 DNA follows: TGTGCCAGCAAACAGGCAACTAATGAAAAACTGTTTTTT. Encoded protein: CASKQATNEKLFF.

The CDR3 loop is CASSQDGGTVALEAFF. Written as DNA, the CDR3 is TGCGCCAGCAGCCAAGACGGGGGGACCGTAGCTCTTGAAGCTTTCTTT. The chain has TRBV4-3 and TRBJ1-1, with a possible D match to TRBD1 (5 bases). Germline V gives CDR1 LGHNA, CDR2 YSLEER. CDR3 length: 16 residues. The germline V and J ends were trimmed by 0 bases and 7 bases, with 18 bases remaining between them.

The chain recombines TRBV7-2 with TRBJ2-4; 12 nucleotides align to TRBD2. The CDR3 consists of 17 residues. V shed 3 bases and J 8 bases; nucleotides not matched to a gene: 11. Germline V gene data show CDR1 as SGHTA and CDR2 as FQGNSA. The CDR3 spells CASSFRLLAGGGDIQYF. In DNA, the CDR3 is TGTGCCAGCAGCTTCCGCTTACTAGCGGGGGGAGGTGACATTCAGTACTTC.

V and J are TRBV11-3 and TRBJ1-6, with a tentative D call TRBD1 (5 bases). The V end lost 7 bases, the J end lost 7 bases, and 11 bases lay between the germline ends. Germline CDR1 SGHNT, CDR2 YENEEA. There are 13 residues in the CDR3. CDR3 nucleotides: TGTGCCAGCAAGCGGGACCAAAATTCACCCCTCCACTTT. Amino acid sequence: CASKRDQNSPLHF.

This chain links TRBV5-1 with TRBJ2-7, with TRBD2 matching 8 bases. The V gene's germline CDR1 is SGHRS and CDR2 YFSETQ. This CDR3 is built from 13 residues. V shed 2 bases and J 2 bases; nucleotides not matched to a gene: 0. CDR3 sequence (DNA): TGCGCCAGCAGCTTCGGGGGGGCCTACGAGCAGTACTTC. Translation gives CASSFGGAYEQYF.

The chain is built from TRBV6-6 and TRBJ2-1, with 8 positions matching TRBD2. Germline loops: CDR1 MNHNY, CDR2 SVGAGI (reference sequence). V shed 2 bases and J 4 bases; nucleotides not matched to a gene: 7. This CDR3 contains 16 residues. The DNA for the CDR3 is TGTGCCAGCAGTTACCTTGCGGGGGGCTTTTACAATGAGCAGTTCTTC. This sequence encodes CASSYLAGGFYNEQFF.

The CDR3 here is CASSPGGGTRQETQYF. Written as DNA, the CDR3 is TGTGCCAGCAGCCCCGGGGGTGGAACGAGACAAGAGACCCAGTACTTC. The V gene is TRBV11-2, the J gene TRBJ2-5, with D possibly TRBD2 on 6 matching bases. V lost 5 bases to trimming and J lost 2 bases, with 18 bases between them. The CDR3 length is 16 residues. Germline CDR1 reads SGHAT; CDR2 reads FQNNGV.